This T cell receptor beta chain stems from a study of blood T cell repertoires in COVID-19. Study-wide context: Samples representing acute and convalescent COVID-19 were sourced from the United States, Italy and Spain. Nucleic acid was either cDNA or gDNA, and it came from T cells, B-cell-depleted T cells, or PBMCs.

CDR1 and CDR2 (germline): DFQATT, SNEGSKA (reference sequence). The CDR3 contains 11 residues. The germline V and J ends were trimmed by 7 bases and 3 bases, with 10 bases remaining between them. Original processing notes: Reference gene primers were amplified, and this amplification served to estimate nucleated cell counts. Method: immunoSEQ multiplex PCR; TCRdb's copy keeps in-frame clones and lacks some. V and J calls and clone size are those listed in that table; D and trimming were worked out from the DNA. Of roughly 260,000 clones detected, roughly 82% appear once; the ten largest clones hold about 4.5%.

Sequenced sample: peripheral blood. The chain has TRBV20-1 and TRBJ2-7, with D possibly being TRBD2 (6 bases). The TCR originated in a woman in her 70s with acute or convalescent COVID-19. CDR3 sequence reads: CSGTSNYEQYF. Written as DNA, the CDR3 is TGCAGTGGAACTAGCAACTACGAGCAGTACTTC.